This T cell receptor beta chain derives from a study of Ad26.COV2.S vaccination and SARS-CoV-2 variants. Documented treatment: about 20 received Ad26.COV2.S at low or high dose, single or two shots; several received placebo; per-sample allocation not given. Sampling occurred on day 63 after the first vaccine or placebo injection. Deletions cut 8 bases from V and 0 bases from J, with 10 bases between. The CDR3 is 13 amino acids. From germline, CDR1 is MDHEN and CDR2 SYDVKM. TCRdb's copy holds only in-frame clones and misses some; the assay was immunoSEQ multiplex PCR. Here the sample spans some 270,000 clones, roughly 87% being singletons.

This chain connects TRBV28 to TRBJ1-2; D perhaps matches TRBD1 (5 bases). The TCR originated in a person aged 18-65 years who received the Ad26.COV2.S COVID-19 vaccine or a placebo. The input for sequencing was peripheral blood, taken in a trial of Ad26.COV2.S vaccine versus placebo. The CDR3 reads CASQGTTNYGYTF. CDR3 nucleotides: TGTGCCAGCCAGGGAACGACTAACTATGGCTACACCTTC.